What follows are 19 T cell receptor beta chains derived from one specimen sequenced in a study of the immune and genomic landscape of osteosarcoma (dated by TCRdb to 2020 to 2022). The library was generated by the immunoSEQ multiplex PCR assay. TCRdb took over this immuneACCESS table, retaining in-frame rearrangements with V and J assigned. Such tables are incomplete; in checked studies, under half of the missing clones stem from an unresolved V gene, and the remainder is unexplained. For this sample the table gives fewer than 500 clones, of which roughly 65% were detected only once. The top ten clonotypes cover roughly 15% of the sample. The sample taken for sequencing was primary tumor tissue from the pelvis. The cell subset or site label, read with the paper, signifies: resected primary osteosarcoma tumor. The receptors originated from a man at least 80 years old with osteosarcoma. The age is the age at diagnosis.

The chain is built from TRBV6-5 and TRBJ2-7; 9 nucleotides align to TRBD1. Losses at the gene ends were 6 bases for V and 2 bases for J; bases not matched to a gene: 8. Germline V lookup: CDR1 MNHEY, CDR2 SVGAGI. This CDR3 has 15 amino acids. The CDR3 sequence is CASSSPGQGTYEQYF. For the CDR3, the DNA is TGTGCCAGCAGCTCGCCGGGACAGGGTACCTACGAGCAGTACTTC.

This clone was picked up a small number of times. This chain joins TRBV6-5 and TRBJ1-2; D is undetermined. The CDR3 has 13 amino acids. The germline V gene encodes CDR1 MNHEY and CDR2 SVGAGI. Trimming took off 6 bases at V and 1 base at J, with 9 bases between the two ends. The CDR3 loop is CASSPRDNYGYTF. The CDR3 DNA is TGTGCCAGCAGCCCCCGGGATAACTATGGCTACACCTTC.

This sequence joins TRBV4-3 and TRBJ1-4; D is ambiguous. The CDR3 spans 17 residues. The germline V gene has CDR1 LGHNA and CDR2 YSLEER. Trimming shortened V by 0 bases and J by 5 bases, and 16 bases separated the two germline ends. The CDR3 is CASSQDQTTQANEKLFF. The CDR3 DNA reads TGCGCCAGCAGCCAAGATCAGACGACCCAGGCGAATGAAAAACTGTTTTTT.

V and J are TRBV4-3 and TRBJ2-1, with D uncertain. Germline assignment: CDR1 LGHNA and CDR2 YSLEER. V lost 1 base and J lost 3, with 10 bases in between. The CDR3 loop spans 15 amino acids. The CDR3 sequence: CASSQGVDRYNEQFF. CDR3 sequence (DNA): TGCGCCAGCAGCCAAGGTGTGGACCGCTACAATGAGCAGTTCTTC.

The J gene is TRBJ1-1, the V gene TRBV4-1; the D gene is possibly TRBD1 (5 bases). CDR3 length: 14 residues. Germline V lookup: CDR1 MGHRA, CDR2 YSYEKL. V was clipped by 5 bases and J by 4 bases, with 14 bases between them. CDR3 DNA sequence: TGCGCCAGCAGCGCGAATCAGGGTATCACTGAAGCTTTCTTT. It is translated as CASSANQGITEAFF.

V gene TRBV19 combines with J gene TRBJ2-3; tentatively, D is TRBD1 (7 bases). This CDR3 contains 14 residues. The V gene lost 4 bases and the J gene lost 2 bases, with 10 bases spanning the gap. Germline-derived CDR1 and CDR2 are LNHDA and SQIVND (reference sequence). The DNA for the CDR3 is TGTGCCAGTAGTAGGAGGGGGCCCACAGATACGCAGTATTTT. Translating it yields CASSRRGPTDTQYF.

V gene TRBV5-1 combines with J gene TRBJ2-2; no clear D. Looked up from germline, CDR1 is SGHRS and CDR2 is YFSETQ. CDR3 length equals 14 residues. Trimming cost V 0 bases and J 1 base, with 4 bases left between them. CDR3 sequence (DNA): TGCGCCAGCAGCTTGGAGAAGAACACCGGGGAGCTGTTTTTT. Translation: CASSLEKNTGELFF. The full variable domain, completed using reference TRBV5-1 and TRBJ2-2, is KAGVTQTPRYLIKTRGQQVTLSCSPISGHRSVSWYQQTPGQGLQFLFEYFSETQRNKGNFPGRFSGRQFSNSRSEMNVSTLELGDSALYLCASSLEKNTGELFFGEGSRLTVL.

In its sample, this clone was seen a few times. The chain links TRBV7-3 to TRBJ1-1; D call uncertain. V was trimmed by 5 bases and J by 2 bases, leaving 12 bases between them. Germline V gives CDR1 SGHTA, CDR2 FQGTGA. The CDR3 is made up of 14 amino acids. CDR3 sequence reads: CASSPQGSNTEAFF. Here the CDR3 DNA reads TGTGCCAGCAGCCCCCAAGGAAGTAACACTGAAGCTTTCTTT. The variable domain in full, completed from reference TRBV7-3 and TRBJ1-1, reads GAGVSQTPSNKVTEKGKYVELRCDPISGHTALYWYRQSLGQGPEFLIYFQGTGAADDSGLPNDRFFAVRPEGSVSTLKIQRTERGDSAVYLCASSPQGSNTEAFFGQGTRLTVV.

Relative to its sample, this clone is large. The V gene is TRBV19, the J gene TRBJ1-1; 8 bases map to TRBD1. From germline, CDR1 is LNHDA and CDR2 SQIVND (reference sequence). V was clipped by 3 bases and J by 3 bases; unmatched bases: 6. CDR3 length equals 15 residues. This CDR3 reads CASSIDRGLDTEAFF. CDR3 bases: TGTGCCAGTAGTATTGACAGGGGTTTGGACACTGAAGCTTTCTTT.

This sequence joins TRBV5-4 and TRBJ2-5; possibly TRBD2 for D (7 bases). The CDR3 runs to 14 residues. Trimming stripped 5 bases from V and 4 bases from J, with 15 bases between. CDR1 and CDR2 (germline): SGHNT, YYREEE (reference sequence). The CDR3 sequence: CASRLWGGPETQYF. For the CDR3, the DNA is TGTGCCAGCAGACTCTGGGGGGGCCCAGAGACCCAGTACTTC.

V usage is TRBV5-4 and J usage is TRBJ2-2, with 9 bases fitting TRBD1. The CDR3 consists of 15 residues. Germline values: CDR1 SGHNT, CDR2 YYREEE (reference sequence). The trim removed 4 bases at V and 9 bases at J, leaving 10 bases unmatched. The CDR3 DNA follows: TGTGCCAGCAGCCTGTCCCGGGACAGGGTCAGGGAGCTGTTTTTT. Translated, it gives CASSLSRDRVRELFF.

The chain recombines TRBV4-1 with TRBJ2-2, with a possible D match to TRBD2 (5 bases). Between the trimmed V and J ends, which lost 1 base and 1 base, there was a span of 7 bases. CDR3 length: 15 residues. Germline assignment: CDR1 MGHRA and CDR2 YSYEKL. CDR3 sequence: CASSQGTQNTGELFF. The CDR3, as DNA: TGCGCCAGCAGCCAAGGGACTCAGAACACCGGGGAGCTGTTTTTT.

This chain links TRBV4-3 with TRBJ1-1, with D unresolved. CDR1 LGHNA and CDR2 YSLEER come from the germline V gene. V lost 0 bases to trimming and J lost 5 bases, with 7 bases between them. This CDR3 has 13 residues. The CDR3 loop is CASSQEAETEAFF. In DNA, the CDR3 is TGCGCCAGCAGCCAAGAGGCGGAGACTGAAGCTTTCTTT.

This chain connects TRBV5-5 to TRBJ2-7, with D possibly TRBD2 on 6 matching bases. The CDR3 length is 16 residues. Trimming pared 2 bases from V and 7 bases from J, leaving 22 bases between. Per the germline V gene, CDR1 is SGHKS and CDR2 is YYEKEE (reference sequence). The CDR3 reads CASSLLPGAFEKEQYF. In DNA, the CDR3 is TGTGCCAGCAGCTTACTTCCGGGAGCTTTCGAAAAGGAGCAGTACTTC.

The chain employs TRBV11-2 and TRBJ1-1; TRBD1 is a possible D gene (6 bases). V lost 5 bases and J 0 bases, leaving 10 bases between the germline ends. The germline gives CDR1 SGHAT, CDR2 FQNNGV. CDR3 length equals 14 residues. The CDR3 protein is CASSVGQMNTEAFF. The CDR3 region has the DNA TGTGCCAGCAGCGTCGGACAGATGAACACTGAAGCTTTCTTT.

The CDR3 sequence: CASSPGTVVSEKLFF. In DNA form, the CDR3 reads TGCGCCAGCAGCCCCGGGACAGTAGTAAGTGAAAAACTGTTTTTT. The chain couples TRBV4-1 to TRBJ1-4; 7 nucleotides match TRBD1. The CDR3 contains 15 residues. The V segment lost 4 bases and the J segment 7 bases; nucleotides outside the gene matches: 9. Looked up from germline, CDR1 is MGHRA and CDR2 is YSYEKL.

The rearrangement joins TRBV10-3 to TRBJ2-7, with D possibly TRBD2 on 6 matching bases. This CDR3 is built from 12 residues. Trimming removed 11 bases at V and 3 bases at J, with 14 bases between. Per the germline V gene, CDR1 is ENHRY and CDR2 is SYGVKD. CDR3 in amino acids: CAVQAGNYEQYF. Written as DNA, the CDR3 is TGTGCCGTCCAGGCGGGGAACTACGAGCAGTACTTC.

This rearrangement joins TRBV10-3 to TRBJ2-1, with 8 positions matching TRBD2. Germline CDR1 ENHRY, CDR2 SYGVKD. The CDR3 has 13 residues. Unmatched junction bases numbered 5, after V lost 11 bases and J lost 2 bases. The CDR3 spells CASRGGTYNEQFF. As DNA, the CDR3 is TGTGCCTCTCGCGGGGGGACCTACAATGAGCAGTTCTTC.

The rearrangement links TRBV6-5 to TRBJ1-6; TRBD1 aligns across 7 bases. The CDR3 totals 15 residues. Germline V CDR1 and CDR2: MNHEY, SVGAGI. V was clipped by 6 bases and J by 7 bases; unmatched bases: 9. The CDR3 nucleotides are TGTGCCAGCAGAACGGCGGGACAGACGAATTCACCCCTCCACTTT. Its translation is CASRTAGQTNSPLHF.